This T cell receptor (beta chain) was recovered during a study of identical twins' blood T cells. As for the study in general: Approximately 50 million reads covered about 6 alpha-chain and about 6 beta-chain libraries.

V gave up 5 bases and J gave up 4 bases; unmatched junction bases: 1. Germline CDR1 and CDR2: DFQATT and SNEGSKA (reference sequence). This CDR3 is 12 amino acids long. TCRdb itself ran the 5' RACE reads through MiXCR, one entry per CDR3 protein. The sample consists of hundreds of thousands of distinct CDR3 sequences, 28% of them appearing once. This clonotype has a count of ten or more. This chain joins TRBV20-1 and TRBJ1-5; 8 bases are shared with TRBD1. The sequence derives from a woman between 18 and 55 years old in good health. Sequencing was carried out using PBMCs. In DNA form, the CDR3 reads TGCAGTGCTGGACAGGGAAATCAGCCCCAGCATTTT. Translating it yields CSAGQGNQPQHF.